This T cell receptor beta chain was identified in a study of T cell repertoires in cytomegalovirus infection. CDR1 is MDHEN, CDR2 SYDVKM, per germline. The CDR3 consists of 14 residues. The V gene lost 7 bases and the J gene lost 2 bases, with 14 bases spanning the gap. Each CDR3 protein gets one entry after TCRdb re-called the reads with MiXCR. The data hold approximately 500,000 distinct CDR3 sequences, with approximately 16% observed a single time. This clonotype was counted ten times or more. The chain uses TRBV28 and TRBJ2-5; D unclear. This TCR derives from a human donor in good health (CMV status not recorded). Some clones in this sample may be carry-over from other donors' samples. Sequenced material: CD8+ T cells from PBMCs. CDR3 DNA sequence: TGTGCCAGCACTCTAACGGGTGGGCAAGAGACCCAGTACTTC. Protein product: CASTLTGGQETQYF.